This T cell receptor (beta chain) emerged from a study of shared clonotypes between healthy human individuals. Across the study: Every donor yielded three CD4 naive, three CD4 memory, two CD8 naive and one CD8 memory plate.

The CDR3 is made up of 15 amino acids. Germline loops: CDR1 MNHEY, CDR2 SMNVEV (reference sequence). V shed 1 base, J shed 2 bases, and the junction held 4 bases outside the gene matches. Each sample came from a Caucasian adult donor living in Nashville, Tennessee. Sequencing used immunoSEQ multiplex PCR; TCRdb keeps in-frame clones, though not all of them. The sample holds a few million clones, around nine tenths seen once. The chain carries TRBV27 and TRBJ1-2, with 7 positions matching TRBD1. This sequence was found in a man in his late teens or twenties in good health. The specimen sequenced was naive CD4+ T cells sorted from blood. Subset: CD45RA+ positively selected. CDR3 sequence reads: CASSLWDSKNYGYTF. DNA for the CDR3: TGTGCCAGCAGTTTATGGGACAGTAAAAACTATGGCTACACCTTC.